This entry describes one T cell receptor (beta chain). Other DNA sequences in this sample translate to the same CDR3. Donors comprised healthy HIV-negative adults lacking recent acute infections or vaccinations. The germline CDR1 and CDR2 sequences are LNHNV and YYDKDF (reference sequence). This CDR3 comprises 15 residues. V lost 3 bases to trimming and J lost 0 bases; unmatched junction nucleotides: 3. TCRdb keeps only in-frame clones here, not all; method: immunoSEQ multiplex PCR. Of some 1 million clones in the sample, about 80% were seen once. The record originates from a study of shared clonotypes between healthy human individuals.

This TCR was sampled from a man younger than 30 in good health. The V gene is TRBV15, the J gene TRBJ2-5, with TRBD1 identical over 8 bases. The sequenced material came from memory CD4+ T cells sorted from blood. Subset described: CD45RA-negative fraction. The CDR3 sequence: CATSRGQANQETQYF. The CDR3 DNA sequence: TGTGCCACCAGCAGGGGACAGGCGAACCAAGAGACCCAGTACTTC.